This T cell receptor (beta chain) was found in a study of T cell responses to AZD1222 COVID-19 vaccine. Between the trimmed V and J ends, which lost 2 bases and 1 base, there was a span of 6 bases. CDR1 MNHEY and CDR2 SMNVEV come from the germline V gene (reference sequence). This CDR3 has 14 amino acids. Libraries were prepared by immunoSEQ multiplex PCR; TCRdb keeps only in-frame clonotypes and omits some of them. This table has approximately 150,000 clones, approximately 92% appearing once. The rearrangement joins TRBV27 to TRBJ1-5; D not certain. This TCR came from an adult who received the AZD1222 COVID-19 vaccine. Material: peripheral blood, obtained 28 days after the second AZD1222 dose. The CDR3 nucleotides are TGTGCCAGCAGTTTAGGAGGGAGCAATCAGCCCCAGCATTTT. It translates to CASSLGGSNQPQHF.